This TCR beta chain was sequenced in a study of blood T cell repertoires in COVID-19. Study in general: Acute and convalescent COVID-19 specimens originated in the United States, Italy and Spain. In each case, the material was cDNA or gDNA derived from T cells, B-cell-depleted T cells, or PBMCs.

V was pared by 3 bases and J by 7 bases, with 2 bases of the junction left unmatched. The CDR3 loop spans 14 amino acids. Germline V CDR1 and CDR2: SNHLY, FYNNEI. The Seattle patients, enrolled during active infection, were followed longitudinally. Per the authors' pipeline: Reference gene primer amplification gave estimated nucleated cell counts. Measured with immunoSEQ multiplex PCR; TCRdb has only the in-frame clones, and not every one. The V and J calls and clone size come from that table; D and trimming were worked out from the DNA. The table shows a few hundred thousand clones, with about 89% occurring only once.

The chain joins TRBV2 to TRBJ1-4; 10 positions match TRBD1. The specimen was peripheral blood. The receptor was derived from a woman in her thirties with COVID-19, enrolled during active disease. The chain's CDR3 is CASSDDRGREKLFF. CDR3 in DNA: TGTGCCAGCAGTGACGACAGGGGGCGTGAAAAACTGTTTTTT.